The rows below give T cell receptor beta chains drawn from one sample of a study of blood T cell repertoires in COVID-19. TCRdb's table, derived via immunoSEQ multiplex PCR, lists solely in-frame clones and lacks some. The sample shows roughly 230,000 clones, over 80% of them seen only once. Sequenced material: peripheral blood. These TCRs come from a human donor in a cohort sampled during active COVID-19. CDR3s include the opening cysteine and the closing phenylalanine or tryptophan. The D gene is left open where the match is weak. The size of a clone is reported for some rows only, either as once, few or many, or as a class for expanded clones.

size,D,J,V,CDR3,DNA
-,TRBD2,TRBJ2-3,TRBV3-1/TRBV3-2,CASSSGTSGYTSTDTQYF,TGTGCCAGCAGTTCCGGGACTAGCGGGTATACTAGCACAGATACGCAGTATTTT
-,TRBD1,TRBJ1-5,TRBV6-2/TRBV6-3,CASSSTGGNQPQHF,TGTGCCAGCAGTTCGACAGGGGGCAATCAGCCCCAGCATTTT
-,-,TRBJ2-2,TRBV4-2,CASSQEGAAGPTGELFF,TGTGCCAGCAGCCAAGAGGGAGCGGCTGGTCCCACCGGGGAGCTGTTTTTT
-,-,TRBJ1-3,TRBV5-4,CASSSAHIASGNTIYF,TGTGCCAGCAGCTCTGCTCACATCGCCTCTGGAAACACCATATATTTT
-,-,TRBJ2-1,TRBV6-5,CASSSQGFGLDNEQFF,TGTGCCAGCAGTTCACAGGGTTTTGGGTTAGACAATGAGCAGTTCTTC
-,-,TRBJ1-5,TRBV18,CASSPGEDQPQHF,TGTGCCAGCTCACCGGGGGAGGATCAGCCCCAGCATTTT
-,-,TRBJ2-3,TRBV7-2,CASSRRLSRGTDTQYF,TGTGCCAGCAGCCGCCGCCTTAGCCGAGGGACAGATACGCAGTATTTT
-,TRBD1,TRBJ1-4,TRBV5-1,CASSSGTGSEKLFF,TGCGCCAGCAGTTCCGGGACAGGGAGCGAAAAACTGTTTTTT
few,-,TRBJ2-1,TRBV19,CASSISLSSYNEQFF,TGTGCCAGTAGTATTTCCCTTAGCTCCTACAATGAGCAGTTCTTC
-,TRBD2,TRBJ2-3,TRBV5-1,CASSFGLAGGTDTQYF,TGCGCCAGCAGCTTTGGACTAGCGGGGGGCACAGATACGCAGTATTTT
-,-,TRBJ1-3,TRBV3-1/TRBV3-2,CASSPLALSSGNTIYF,TGTGCCAGCAGCCCATTAGCTTTAAGCTCTGGAAACACCATATATTTT
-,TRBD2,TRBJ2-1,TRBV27,CASRDLSSGSNEQFF,TGTGCCAGCAGGGACCTTTCTAGCGGGAGTAATGAGCAGTTCTTC
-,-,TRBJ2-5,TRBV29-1,CSVEDGRGETQYF,TGCAGCGTTGAAGACGGCAGGGGAGAGACCCAGTACTTC
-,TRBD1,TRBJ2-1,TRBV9,CASSGWTGSYNEQFF,TGTGCCAGCAGCGGATGGACAGGATCCTACAATGAGCAGTTCTTC
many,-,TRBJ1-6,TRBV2,CASSGSRVFSVSSNSPLHF,TGTGCCAGCAGTGGATCCAGGGTTTTCTCTGTATCATCTAATTCACCCCTCCACTTT
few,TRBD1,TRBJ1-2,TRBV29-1,CSVQPGQGHYGYTF,TGCAGCGTTCAACCGGGACAGGGCCACTATGGCTACACCTTC
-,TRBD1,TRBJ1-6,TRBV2,CASSRDRRYNSPLHF,TGTGCCAGCAGTCGGGACAGGAGATATAATTCACCCCTCCACTTT
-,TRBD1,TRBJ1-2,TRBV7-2,CASSLGTGRSYTF,TGTGCCAGCAGCTTAGGGACAGGGAGAAGCTACACCTTC
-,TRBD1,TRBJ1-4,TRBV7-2,CASSLDRGGEKLFF,TGTGCCAGCAGCTTGGACAGGGGGGGAGAAAAACTGTTTTTT
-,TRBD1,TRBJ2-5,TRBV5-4,CASSPTGVETQYF,TGTGCCAGCAGCCCGACAGGGGTGGAGACCCAGTACTTC
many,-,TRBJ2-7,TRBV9,CASSVASEYEQYF,TGTGCCAGCAGCGTAGCTTCCGAGTACGAGCAGTACTTC
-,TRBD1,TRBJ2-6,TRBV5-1,CASSPPVGTGVTLGANVLTF,TGCGCCAGCAGCCCCCCGGTCGGGACAGGAGTTACTCTGGGGGCCAACGTCCTGACTTTC
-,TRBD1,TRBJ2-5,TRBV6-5,CASSYGQGRFETQYF,TGTGCCAGCAGCTACGGACAGGGGAGGTTTGAGACCCAGTACTTC
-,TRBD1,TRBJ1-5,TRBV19,CASSRTGTDVWPQHF,TGTGCCAGTAGTAGGACAGGGACGGATGTATGGCCCCAGCATTTT
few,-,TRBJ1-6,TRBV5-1,CASSLVEGSGGMKSPLHF,TGCGCCAGCAGCTTGGTGGAGGGATCCGGGGGGATGAAATCACCCCTCCACTTT
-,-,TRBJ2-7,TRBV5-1,CASSVGSPYEQYF,TGCGCCAGCAGCGTCGGTAGCCCCTACGAGCAGTACTTC
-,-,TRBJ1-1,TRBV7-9,CASSRTGTEAFF,TGTGCCAGCAGCCGTACGGGTACTGAAGCTTTCTTT
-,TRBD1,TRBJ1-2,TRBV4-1,CASNQEGAHYGYTF,TGCGCCAGCAACCAGGAGGGGGCCCACTATGGCTACACCTTC
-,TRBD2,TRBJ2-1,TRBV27,CASRLGLAGGQGEQFF,TGTGCCAGCAGGTTAGGGCTAGCGGGGGGGCAAGGCGAGCAGTTCTTC
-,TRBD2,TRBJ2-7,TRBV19,CASSMGGRQTYEQYF,TGTGCCAGTAGTATGGGCGGGAGGCAAACCTACGAGCAGTACTTC
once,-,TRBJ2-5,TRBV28,CASRDFWRQETQYF,TGTGCCAGCAGGGACTTCTGGCGACAAGAGACCCAGTACTTC
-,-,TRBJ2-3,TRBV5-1,CASSLVVSGYTDTQYF,TGCGCCAGCAGCTTGGTGGTTAGCGGTTACACAGATACGCAGTATTTT
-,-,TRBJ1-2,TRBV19,CASSPGQLVGGYTF,TGTGCCAGTAGTCCTGGACAGTTAGTCGGTGGCTACACCTTC
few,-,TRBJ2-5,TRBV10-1,CASSEAREVETQYF,TGCGCCAGCAGTGAGGCAAGGGAGGTAGAGACCCAGTACTTC
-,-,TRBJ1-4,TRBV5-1,CASSFDRSTNEKLFF,TGCGCCAGCAGCTTCGACAGGTCAACTAATGAAAAACTGTTTTTT
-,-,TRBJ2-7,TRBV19,CASSIAGRYEQYF,TGTGCCAGTAGTATCGCGGGACGCTACGAGCAGTACTTC
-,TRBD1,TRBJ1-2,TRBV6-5,CASVYTGGVSHGYTF,TGTGCCAGCGTATATACAGGGGGCGTCTCTCATGGCTACACCTTC